A single sample gave rise to the 11 T cell receptor beta chains below, sequenced in a study of blood T cell repertoires in COVID-19. Measured with immunoSEQ multiplex PCR; TCRdb has only the in-frame clones, and not every one. The sample records some 98,000 clones, roughly 82% being singletons. The specimen sequenced was peripheral blood. All receptors come from a man aged 55 to 70 with acute or convalescent COVID-19.

This chain uses TRBV4-3 with TRBJ1-6; D gene unclear. With 4 bases removed from V and 2 bases from J, the gap between germline ends came to 12 bases. Germline lookup yields CDR1 LGHNA and CDR2 YSLEER. The CDR3 loop spans 16 amino acids. CDR3 loop: CASSPRFQAYNSPLHF. CDR3 in DNA: TGCGCCAGCAGCCCACGGTTCCAAGCCTATAATTCACCCCTCCACTTT.

The V call is TRBV19, the J call TRBJ1-6; 8 bases are shared with TRBD1. CDR3 size: 16 residues. CDR1 LNHDA and CDR2 SQIVND come from the germline V gene (reference sequence). V shed 6 bases and J 2 bases; nucleotides not matched to a gene: 6. CDR3 amino acids: CASSTGGTPYNSPLHF. In nucleotides, the CDR3 is TGTGCCAGTAGCACAGGGGGAACCCCCTATAATTCACCCCTCCACTTT.

This clone was seen more than once but under ten times. The chain combines TRBV6-2 or TRBV6-3 with TRBJ1-5; the D gene is possibly TRBD1 (5 bases). V was trimmed by 6 bases and J by 6 bases, leaving 12 bases between them. Germline-derived CDR1 and CDR2 are MNHEY and SVGEGT. The CDR3 covers 13 residues. The CDR3 protein is CASSSDSSQPQHF. The DNA for the CDR3 is TGTGCCAGCAGCTCCGACAGTAGTCAGCCCCAGCATTTT.

This rearrangement joins TRBV27 to TRBJ2-1, with TRBD2 identical over 12 bases. The germline V gene has CDR1 MNHEY and CDR2 SMNVEV (reference sequence). The CDR3 is 15 residues long. Trimming at V came to 2 bases and at J to 10 bases, leaving 6 bases not matched to a gene. CDR3 DNA sequence: TGTGCCAGCAGTTTAGTCACTAGCGGGGGGATGGAGCAGTTCTTC. Protein product: CASSLVTSGGMEQFF.

This clone was picked up a small number of times. The gene calls are TRBV4-1 and TRBJ1-6, with 7 bases identical to TRBD1. This CDR3 is 15 amino acids long. V lost 0 bases and J lost 7; bases outside the gene matches: 3. CDR1 and CDR2 from the germline V gene are MGHRA and YSYEKL. The CDR3 DNA follows: TGCGCCAGCAGCCAAGATCGGGACAGAAATTCACCCCTCCACTTT. Amino acid sequence: CASSQDRDRNSPLHF.

This clone was seen more than once but under ten times. This chain links TRBV12-2 with TRBJ2-7; the tabulated D call, TRBD2, remains unverified against the DNA. TRBV12-2 is labeled a pseudogene. This CDR3 is 17 amino acids long. CDR3 coding DNA: TGTGCAAGTCGCTTGGAGTGGTCCGGGACTAGCGGGGACGAGCAGTACGTC. This translates into CASRLEWSGTSGDEQYV.

DNA of the CDR3: TGTGCCAGTAGCAGGGATGAAAAACTGTTTTTT. Translating it yields CASSRDEKLFF. The gene calls are TRBV19 and TRBJ1-4; a weak D match, TRBD1 (5 bases). The CDR3 runs 11 residues. V dropped 6 bases and J dropped 6 bases, with 5 bases sitting between them. Looked up from germline, CDR1 is LNHDA and CDR2 is SQIVND (reference sequence). Complete variable domain (other parts from reference TRBV19 and TRBJ1-4): DGGITQSPKYLFRKEGQNVTLSCEQNLNHDAMYWYRQDPGQGLRLIYYSQIVNDFQKGDIAEGYSVSREKKESFPLTVTSAQKNPTAFYLCASSRDEKLFFGSGTQLSVL.

In this sample, this clone turned up once. The DNA is left out, because the CDR3 cannot be placed on it with certainty; the CDR3 is given as TCRdb lists it. This chain joins TRBV6-5 and TRBJ1-3; the listed D gene, TRBD1, was not tested against the DNA. The CDR3 length equals 16 residues, ends included. Germline-derived CDR1 and CDR2 are MNHEY and SVGAGI. The CDR3 protein is CASSSSTGLFGNTIYF.

The chain joins TRBV28 to TRBJ2-1, with D perhaps TRBD1 (6 bases). The germline V and J ends were trimmed by 3 bases and 0 bases, with 18 bases remaining between them. The length of the CDR3 is 18 residues. Per germline, CDR1 MDHEN and CDR2 SYDVKM. CDR3 coding DNA: TGTGCCAGCAGTTTGGGGGCTGCCTCGAGGAGCTCCTACAATGAGCAGTTCTTC. Its protein is CASSLGAASRSSYNEQFF.

V usage is TRBV15 and J usage is TRBJ2-2; D unresolved. Germline CDR1 reads LNHNV; CDR2 reads YYDKDF (reference sequence). V was cut by 1 base and J by 4 bases, with 7 bases left in between. This CDR3 has 14 amino acids. The CDR3 DNA follows: TGTGCCACCAGCAGAGGCAGTTCCACCGGGGAGCTGTTTTTT. Protein product: CATSRGSSTGELFF.

This sequence joins TRBV7-8 and TRBJ2-5, with TRBD1 matching over 7 bases. Germline V gene data show CDR1 as SGHVS and CDR2 as FQNEAQ. V lost 7 bases, J lost 1 base, and 12 bases stayed unmatched. The CDR3 extends over 16 amino acids. CDR3 nucleotides: TGTGCCAGCAAGAGGGGCAGGACAGGCGTCCAAGAGACCCAGTACTTC. Translated, it gives CASKRGRTGVQETQYF.